Presented here are 30 T cell receptor beta chains from one specimen sequenced in a study of T cell repertoires in cytomegalovirus infection. In TCRdb, the reads were re-called with MiXCR into one record per CDR3 protein. The sample holds about 830,000 distinct CDR3 sequences, over 25% seen once. These receptors' antigens are unknown. This specimen was cultured CD8+ T cells from PBMCs, taken from culture after CMV antigen stimulation. Receptor source: a human donor in good health (CMV status not recorded). Some clones in this sample may be carry-over from other donors' samples.

In its sample, this clonotype was seen a few times. The V call is TRBV7-2, the J call TRBJ1-6; D remains ambiguous. The CDR3 has 15 amino acids. The germline V gene encodes CDR1 SGHTA and CDR2 FQGNSA. V dropped 3 bases and J dropped 5 bases, with 11 bases sitting between them. The CDR3 sequence: CASSFRRTHNSPLHF. DNA of the CDR3: TGTGCCAGCAGCTTCAGGCGAACGCATAATTCACCCCTCCACTTT.

V usage is TRBV6-2 or TRBV6-3 and J usage is TRBJ1-5; D not certain. This CDR3 contains 16 residues. The V end was cut by 0 bases, the J end by 0 bases, with 9 bases between. In germline, CDR1 is MNHEY, CDR2 SVGEGT. The CDR3 sequence: CASSYSAGYSNQPQHF. DNA of the CDR3: TGTGCCAGCAGTTACTCAGCGGGGTATAGCAATCAGCCCCAGCATTTT.

This clonotype was detected only a few times. J is TRBJ2-7 and V is TRBV6-1; D gene uncertain. The V gene lost 2 bases and the J gene lost 4 bases, with 6 bases spanning the gap. CDR1 is MNHNS, CDR2 SASEGT, per germline. The length of the CDR3 is 12 residues. CDR3 residues: CASSELRYEQYV. The DNA of the CDR3 is TGTGCCAGCAGTGAACTGAGGTACGAGCAGTACGTC.

The chain joins TRBV7-9 to TRBJ1-3; D call uncertain. V lost 4 bases and J lost 0, with 10 bases in between. This CDR3 region has 15 residues. Germline loops: CDR1 SEHNR, CDR2 FQNEAQ (reference sequence). CDR3: CASSSPEISGNTIYF. The DNA for the CDR3 is TGTGCCAGCAGCTCTCCCGAAATCTCTGGAAACACCATATATTTT.

This clonotype came up a few times. The chain couples TRBV7-9 to TRBJ2-1; tentative D call: TRBD1 (6 bases). V lost 1 base to trimming and J lost 10 bases, with 23 bases between them. CDR3 size: 17 residues. From germline, CDR1 is SEHNR and CDR2 FQNEAQ (reference sequence). CDR3 region: CASSLGRSRDTPGEQFF. The CDR3 DNA reads as TGTGCCAGCAGCTTAGGAAGAAGCCGGGACACTCCGGGAGAGCAGTTCTTC.

This clonotype was seen at least ten times. The V call is TRBV7-8, the J call TRBJ1-5; 8 bases line up with TRBD1. The CDR3 is 17 amino acids. CDR1 SGHVS and CDR2 FQNEAQ come from the germline V gene. V lost 3 bases and J lost 0; bases outside the gene matches: 7. The CDR3: CASSLLPGQVSNQPQHF. The CDR3, as DNA: TGTGCCAGCAGCTTGCTGCCGGGACAGGTTAGCAATCAGCCCCAGCATTTT.

In its sample, this clonotype was seen a few times. V and J are TRBV5-1 and TRBJ1-1, with 9 bases identical to TRBD1. The CDR3 spans 14 residues. Germline trimming cut 4 bases from V and 6 bases from J; bases unmatched to any gene: 7. From germline, CDR1 is SGHRS and CDR2 YFSETQ. CDR3 in amino acids: CASSLDRGKAEAFF. CDR3 DNA: TGCGCCAGCAGCCTTGACAGGGGGAAAGCTGAAGCTTTCTTT.

This clonotype has more than one count but fewer than ten. This chain links TRBV25-1 with TRBJ2-3; 9 nucleotides agree with TRBD1. The CDR3 contains 17 residues. Germline trimming cut 0 bases from V and 1 base from J; bases unmatched to any gene: 5. The germline gives CDR1 MGHDK, CDR2 SYGVNS. CDR3 coding DNA: TGTGCCAGCAGTGAATATTTTGGGACAGGGCGCACAGATACGCAGTATTTT. Translating gives CASSEYFGTGRTDTQYF.

This clonotype showed up just a few times. The V call is TRBV7-8, the J call TRBJ2-7, with TRBD2 identical over 7 bases. Per the germline V gene, CDR1 is SGHVS and CDR2 is FQNEAQ. There are 15 residues in the CDR3. The V gene end was trimmed by 4 bases and the J gene end by 4 bases; junction bases not matched to a gene: 10. CDR3 coding DNA: TGTGCCAGCAGCTCTCAAGCGGGACGGCCGTACGAGCAGTACTTC. Encoded protein: CASSSQAGRPYEQYF.

This chain uses TRBV7-9 with TRBJ2-1, with no clear D. The germline CDR1 and CDR2 sequences are SEHNR and FQNEAQ (reference sequence). Trimming left V 5 bases short and J 2 bases short, with 13 bases between. This CDR3 comprises 15 residues. The CDR3 DNA follows: TGTGCCAGCAGCCCACCCACAGTACCCTACAATGAGCAGTTCTTC. It codes for CASSPPTVPYNEQFF.

V and J are TRBV20-1 and TRBJ2-7; tentative D call: TRBD2 (6 bases). The V end was cut by 3 bases, the J end by 2 bases, with 11 bases between. From germline, CDR1 is DFQATT and CDR2 SNEGSKA (reference sequence). CDR3 length: 13 residues. In DNA, the CDR3 is TGCAGTGCTAGGCGGGGCGATGCCTACGAGCAGTACGTC. This translates into CSARRGDAYEQYV.

The table lists this clonotype with many counts. In DNA, the CDR3 is TGTGCCAGCAGCTTGAGGGACAGGGGTGGAGAGACCCAGTACTTC. It yields the protein CASSLRDRGGETQYF. V is TRBV5-5 and J is TRBJ2-5; 10 bases are shared with TRBD1. This CDR3 has 15 residues. The V and J ends lost 1 base and 4 bases, in that order; junction bases with no gene match: 4. Germline values: CDR1 SGHKS, CDR2 YYEKEE (reference sequence).

V usage is TRBV4-1 and J usage is TRBJ2-7; TRBD1 might be the D (5 bases). The CDR3 is made up of 14 amino acids. Trimming pared 1 base from V and 3 bases from J, leaving 10 bases between. Germline V gene lookup returns CDR1 MGHRA and CDR2 YSYEKL. The CDR3, as DNA: TGCGCCAGCAGCCAAGGCCAGGGCCTCTACGAGCAGTACGTC. Amino acid sequence: CASSQGQGLYEQYV.

In its sample, this clonotype was seen a few times. The chain links TRBV6-1 to TRBJ2-1; 7 bases map to TRBD2. The CDR3 loop spans 15 amino acids. Germline CDR1 and CDR2: MNHNS and SASEGT. V gave up 5 bases and J gave up 5 bases; unmatched junction bases: 9. The CDR3 DNA reads TGTGCCAGCAGTTATTTGGCGGGGGTTCACAATGAGCAGTTCTTC. Amino acids: CASSYLAGVHNEQFF.

This clonotype was counted many times. A read error may produce the germline difference seen at one junction end. This chain uses TRBV7-6 with TRBJ1-1, with D possibly matching TRBD1 (5 bases). The CDR3 runs to 13 residues. Germline V lookup: CDR1 SGHVS, CDR2 FNYEAQ. DNA for the CDR3: TGCGCCAGCAGCCCCCCGGGGGGCACTGAAGCTTTCTTT. It codes for CASSPPGGTEAFF.

V usage is TRBV5-6 and J usage is TRBJ1-3; weak D call: TRBD1 (6 bases). The germline V gene encodes CDR1 SGHDT and CDR2 YYEEEE. With 2 bases removed from V and 5 bases from J, the gap between germline ends came to 14 bases. The CDR3 is 15 residues long. As DNA, the CDR3 is TGTGCCAGCAGCTTTTCCCAGGGGCCGAGAAACACCATATATTTT. Its protein is CASSFSQGPRNTIYF.

This clonotype was detected a few times. The rearrangement uses TRBV6-6 and TRBJ2-5; no definite D call. V dropped 1 base and J dropped 5 bases, with 11 bases sitting between them. This CDR3 spans 14 amino acids. Germline loops: CDR1 MNHNY, CDR2 SVGAGI (reference sequence). CDR3 in DNA: TGTGCCAGCAGTTACTTGGCCACGGGTGAGACCCAGTACTTC. It is translated as CASSYLATGETQYF.

This chain joins TRBV6-6 and TRBJ2-2; possibly TRBD2 for D (6 bases). Trimming pared 2 bases from V and 0 bases from J, leaving 13 bases between. Per germline, CDR1 MNHNY and CDR2 SVGAGI (reference sequence). CDR3 size: 17 residues. The CDR3 here is CASSYRGFRTNTGELFF. CDR3 DNA sequence: TGTGCCAGCAGTTACCGGGGGTTCAGGACGAACACCGGGGAGCTGTTTTTT.

Ten or more counts support this clonotype. The chain has TRBV7-6 and TRBJ2-2, with 10 nucleotides matching TRBD1. Germline CDR1 and CDR2: SGHVS and FNYEAQ. The trim removed 3 bases at V and 2 bases at J, leaving 9 bases unmatched. CDR3 length equals 18 residues. The CDR3 nucleotides are TGTGCCAGCAGCTTCCGGACAGGGGGTACGCCCAACACCGGGGAGCTGTTTTTT. This gives the protein CASSFRTGGTPNTGELFF.

In nucleotides, the CDR3 is TGTGCCGCGTCCGGGACAGGGGATGAAAAACTGTTTTTT. Translated: CAASGTGDEKLFF. The rearrangement links TRBV6-6 to TRBJ1-4; 10 bases map to TRBD1. The V and J ends lost 11 bases and 6 bases, in that order; junction bases with no gene match: 6. CDR1 and CDR2 (germline): MNHNY, SVGAGI (reference sequence). The CDR3 consists of 13 residues.

For this clonotype: A read error may explain this, as a much larger clone is one base away. The chain recombines TRBV5-1 with TRBJ2-1; 8 bases match TRBD2. The CDR3 length is 15 residues. CDR1 is SGHRS and CDR2 is YFSETQ in the germline V gene. This chain's CDR3 is CAGSYRPIAGGEQFF. For the CDR3, the DNA is TGCGCCGGCAGCTACCGTCCTATCGCGGGGGGTGAGCAGTTCTTC.

This clonotype came up a few times. This chain uses TRBV15 with TRBJ2-2; maybe TRBD2 (6 bases). With 10 bases removed from V and 4 bases from J, the gap between germline ends came to 19 bases. There are 15 residues in the CDR3. The germline CDR1 and CDR2 sequences are LNHNV and YYDKDF (reference sequence). The CDR3 reads CAIASGSSPTGELFF. The DNA of the CDR3 is TGTGCCATCGCATCCGGGAGCTCTCCCACCGGGGAGCTGTTTTTT.

At least ten counts were recorded for this clonotype. The V call is TRBV9, the J call TRBJ2-2; D tentatively fits TRBD1 or TRBD2 (5 bases each). The V end lost 3 bases, the J end lost 4 bases, and 16 bases lay between the germline ends. Germline V gene sequence: CDR1 SGDLS, CDR2 YYNGEE. CDR3 length: 16 residues. DNA for the CDR3: TGTGCCAGCAGCGCCAACCGGGACGAACCCACCGGGGAGCTGTTTTTT. Its protein is CASSANRDEPTGELFF.

V and J are TRBV12-3 or TRBV12-4 and TRBJ1-6, with TRBD1 matching 8 bases. This CDR3 is built from 15 residues. With V trimmed by 6 bases and J by 7 bases, 8 bases remained unmatched. CDR3 amino acids: CASRDREGKNSPLHF. CDR3 nucleotide sequence: TGTGCCAGCAGGGACAGGGAAGGAAAAAATTCACCCCTCCACTTT.

A few counts support this clonotype. The chain carries TRBV7-2 and TRBJ1-5; D is ambiguous. The CDR3 has 14 residues. Trimming took off 2 bases at V and 9 bases at J, with 14 bases between the two ends. Germline values: CDR1 SGHTA, CDR2 FQGNSA. Here the CDR3 DNA reads TGTGCCAGCAGCTTAATCTGGCCCCCTGGGCCCCAGCATTTT. Encoded protein: CASSLIWPPGPQHF.

This clonotype was seen a few times. This chain joins TRBV7-9 and TRBJ2-2; TRBD1 might be the D (6 bases). Germline CDR1 SEHNR, CDR2 FQNEAQ (reference sequence). CDR3 size: 13 residues. V gave up 4 bases and J gave up 4 bases, with 7 bases separating them. DNA for the CDR3: TGTGCCAGCAGCTCAGGGGTCACCGGGGAGCTGTTTTTT. Its protein product is CASSSGVTGELFF.

This clonotype was seen a handful of times. The chain recombines TRBV7-6 with TRBJ1-1; the D gene is possibly TRBD1 (5 bases). CDR1 is SGHVS and CDR2 is FNYEAQ in the germline V gene. This CDR3 is 13 amino acids long. V lost 1 base and J lost 8, with 11 bases in between. In DNA, the CDR3 is TGTGCCAGCAGCTTAGATGGGGCAGGAGAAGCTTTCTTT. It translates to CASSLDGAGEAFF.

This sequence joins TRBV7-3 and TRBJ1-1; D not resolved. The CDR3 is made up of 13 amino acids. The V gene's germline CDR1 is SGHTA and CDR2 FQGTGA. The V and J ends lost 3 bases and 8 bases respectively, with 13 bases between them. The DNA of the CDR3 is TGTGCCAGCAGCTTTTATGGCGCCGCGGAAGCTTTCTTT. Translated: CASSFYGAAEAFF.

Concerning this clonotype itself: Being one base from a much bigger clone, this may be a read error. This sequence joins TRBV6-1 and TRBJ2-3; TRBD2 matches at 10 bases. CDR3 length: 14 residues. Germline V lookup: CDR1 MNHNS, CDR2 SASEGT. CDR3 nucleotide sequence: TGTGGCAGCAGCGGACTAGCGGAAACAGATACGCAGTATTTT. Encoded protein: CGSSGLAETDTQYF.

The chain has TRBV2 and TRBJ2-1; no clear D. CDR1 is SNHLY and CDR2 is FYNNEI in the germline V gene. This CDR3 contains 10 residues. V was cut by 6 bases and J by 9 bases, with 6 bases left in between. CDR3: CASRWVEQFF. DNA for the CDR3: TGTGCCAGCAGATGGGTTGAGCAGTTCTTC.